The clone carrying this T cell receptor (beta chain) was recorded a few times. The antigen is not known. The sample is drawn from a study of response to subunit inactivated influenza vaccine. One entry per CDR3 protein, called by TCRdb with MiXCR from the RT-PCR reads. The sample carries about 780,000 distinct CDR3 sequences, 18% recorded once. Findings and caveats of the study: T cells newly recruited by each seasonal influenza vaccination are few, the authors suggested.

Per germline, CDR1 LGHNA and CDR2 YNFKEQ. The CDR3 totals 13 residues. V lost 1 base and J lost 9, with 10 bases in between. This sequence joins TRBV4-2 and TRBJ1-5; D not certain. This TCR was recovered from a man aged 50-59 years who received an inactivated influenza vaccine. Sample: PBMCs from blood, taken 5 days after vaccination. The CDR3 region is CASSQGPGRPQHF. CDR3 coding DNA: TGTGCCAGCAGCCAAGGACCCGGTCGGCCCCAGCATTTT.